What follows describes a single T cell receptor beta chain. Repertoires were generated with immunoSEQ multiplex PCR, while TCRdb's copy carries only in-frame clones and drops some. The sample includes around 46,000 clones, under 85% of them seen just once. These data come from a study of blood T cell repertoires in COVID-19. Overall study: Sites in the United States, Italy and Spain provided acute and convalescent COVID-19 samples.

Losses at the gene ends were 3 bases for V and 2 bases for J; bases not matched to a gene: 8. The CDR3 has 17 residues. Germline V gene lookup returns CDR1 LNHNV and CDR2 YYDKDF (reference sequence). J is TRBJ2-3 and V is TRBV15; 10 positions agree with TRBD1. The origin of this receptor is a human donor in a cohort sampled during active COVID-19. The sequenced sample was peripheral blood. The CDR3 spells CATSSSRDRGITDTQYF. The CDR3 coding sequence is TGTGCCACCAGCAGCTCCCGGGACAGGGGAATCACAGATACGCAGTATTTT.